The 29 T cell receptor beta chains below come from one sample, sequenced in a study of shared T cell receptors in the human thymus. The method was immunoSEQ multiplex PCR; TCRdb's version includes in-frame clones alone and lacks a portion of them. Of some 640,000 clones detected, around 87% appear once; the ten largest clones hold just under 0.0095%. The sample also formed part of further work on human thymus T cells.

Sample: thymocytes. The source is a boy under three years old with a congenital heart defect.

This chain uses TRBV16 with TRBJ2-3, with 10 bases fitting TRBD2. This CDR3 has 17 amino acids. The V segment lost 1 base and the J segment 4 bases; nucleotides outside the gene matches: 8. Germline V lookup: CDR1 KGHSY, CDR2 FQNENV. CDR3 in DNA: TGTGCCAGCAGCCAATACTCTAGCGGGAGACGTCCAGATACGCAGTATTTT. Protein sequence: CASSQYSSGRRPDTQYF. Looking up the rest from reference TRBV16 and TRBJ2-3 gives the full variable domain: GEEVAQTPKHLVRGEGQKAKLYCAPIKGHSYVFWYQQVLKNEFKFLISFQNENVFDETGMPKERFSAKCLPNSPCSLEIQATKLEDSAVYFCASSQYSSGRRPDTQYFGPGTRLTVL.

The rearrangement joins TRBV28 to TRBJ2-7; TRBD1 matches at 9 bases. V shed 7 bases, J shed 2 bases, and the junction held 9 bases outside the gene matches. Germline V gene data show CDR1 as MDHEN and CDR2 as SYDVKM. The CDR3 sequence is 15 residues long. In DNA, the CDR3 is TGTGCCAGCACCTCCCGGGACAGGGTACCCTACGAGCAGTACTTC. Translated: CASTSRDRVPYEQYF.

This clone is a singleton in its sample. This chain joins TRBV28 and TRBJ2-4; 9 bases map to TRBD1. J was trimmed by 1 base and V by 6 bases; bases with no gene match: 10. Germline CDR1 reads MDHEN; CDR2 reads SYDVKM. The CDR3 totals 17 residues. CDR3 loop: CASRGTGLFLAKNIQYF. In DNA, the CDR3 is TGTGCCAGCAGGGGGACAGGGTTATTCTTGGCCAAAAACATTCAGTACTTC.

The chain combines TRBV6-6 with TRBJ2-3; perhaps TRBD2 as D (6 bases). The V gene's germline CDR1 is MNHNY and CDR2 SVGAGI (reference sequence). The CDR3 sequence is 15 residues long. The V end was cut by 10 bases, the J end by 2 bases, with 19 bases between. CDR3 DNA sequence: TGTGCCACCATGCTTGGCCGGGAGAACACAGATACGCAGTATTTT. Protein product: CATMLGRENTDTQYF.

This chain links TRBV7-9 with TRBJ2-3; TRBD2 aligns across 11 bases. CDR1 is SEHNR, CDR2 FQNEAQ, per germline (reference sequence). The CDR3 covers 17 residues. V lost 4 bases to trimming and J lost 8 bases; unmatched junction nucleotides: 14. CDR3 coding DNA: TGTGCCAGCAGCTCTAACCTGACTAGCGGGAAAGATGGTACGCAGTATTTT. Its translation: CASSSNLTSGKDGTQYF.

This sequence joins TRBV5-8 and TRBJ1-1; D call uncertain. This CDR3 has 11 amino acids. Trimming took off 3 bases at V and 10 bases at J, with 10 bases between the two ends. The germline V gene encodes CDR1 SGHTS and CDR2 YDEGEE. CDR3 sequence: CASSSTPTAFF. CDR3 nucleotide sequence: TGTGCCAGCAGCTCCACCCCTACAGCTTTCTTT.

V is TRBV19 and J is TRBJ1-4; no reliable D call. The germline CDR1 and CDR2 sequences are LNHDA and SQIVND (reference sequence). There are 12 residues in the CDR3. With 11 bases removed from V and 3 bases from J, the gap between germline ends came to 10 bases. CDR3 sequence reads: CAGRGANEKLFF. For the CDR3, the DNA is TGTGCCGGCCGGGGTGCTAATGAAAAACTGTTTTTT.

This chain uses TRBV4-1 with TRBJ2-3; 8 nucleotides line up with TRBD2. Germline loops: CDR1 MGHRA, CDR2 YSYEKL. The CDR3 is 17 amino acids. V shed 0 bases and J 5 bases; nucleotides not matched to a gene: 10. The CDR3 bases are TGCGCCAGCAGCCAAGAAAGGGAGGTAGCGGGGTTAGATACGCAGTATTTT. Its protein product is CASSQEREVAGLDTQYF.

J is TRBJ1-2 and V is TRBV4-1; 11 bases are shared with TRBD1. Germline V gene sequence: CDR1 MGHRA, CDR2 YSYEKL. J was trimmed by 5 bases and V by 5 bases; bases with no gene match: 10. This CDR3 has 16 amino acids. CDR3: CASSSDGTGGEYGYTF. The CDR3 DNA reads as TGCGCCAGCAGCTCCGACGGGACAGGGGGAGAGTATGGCTACACCTTC.

The chain couples TRBV11-2 to TRBJ2-7, with 14 nucleotides matching TRBD2. Per germline, CDR1 SGHAT and CDR2 FQNNGV. This CDR3 is built from 18 residues. Trimming at V came to 4 bases and at J to 7 bases, leaving 15 bases not matched to a gene. The CDR3 loop is CASSSWVSTSGRAGEQYF. The CDR3 nucleotides read TGTGCCAGCAGCTCCTGGGTTTCGACTAGCGGGAGGGCCGGGGAGCAGTACTTC.

The DNA of the CDR3 is TGTGCCCGTGGTTGGACTAGCGTTGTAGGAGATACGCAGTATTTT. Its translation: CARGWTSVVGDTQYF. The chain employs TRBV30 and TRBJ2-3, with 9 bases identical to TRBD2. Germline CDR1 GTSNPN, CDR2 SVGIG (reference sequence). CDR3 size: 15 residues. J gave up 5 bases and V 8 bases, and 14 bases lay outside the gene matches.

The V call is TRBV7-8, the J call TRBJ2-7, with a possible D match to TRBD1 (5 bases). Germline lookup yields CDR1 SGHVS and CDR2 FQNEAQ. This CDR3 has 14 amino acids. V lost 2 bases and J 2 bases, leaving 10 bases between the germline ends. The CDR3 region has the DNA TGTGCCAGCAGCTTACCCGACAGACCCTACGAGCAGTACTTC. Its translation is CASSLPDRPYEQYF.

The chain couples TRBV5-5 to TRBJ2-7; 7 bases fit TRBD1. V was pared by 3 bases and J by 3 bases, with 6 bases of the junction left unmatched. The CDR3 is 14 residues long. Germline V gene lookup returns CDR1 SGHKS and CDR2 YYEKEE (reference sequence). DNA for the CDR3: TGTGCCAGCAGCTCGAACAGGGGAAGCTACGAGCAGTACTTC. Translated, it gives CASSSNRGSYEQYF.

This clone was found a few times. The V and J genes are TRBV7-9 and TRBJ1-6; no firm D call. Germline CDR1 is SEHNR and CDR2 is FQNEAQ (reference sequence). V was trimmed by 1 base and J by 7 bases, leaving 8 bases between them. This CDR3 region has 14 residues. The chain's CDR3 is CASSLGPINSPLHF. The CDR3 coding sequence is TGTGCCAGCAGCTTAGGGCCGATAAATTCACCCCTCCACTTT.

The chain carries TRBV15 and TRBJ2-4; 9 nucleotides align to TRBD2. This CDR3 has 17 residues. Germline CDR1 reads LNHNV; CDR2 reads YYDKDF (reference sequence). Losses at the gene ends were 1 base for V and 2 bases for J; bases not matched to a gene: 6. The DNA of the CDR3 is TGTGCCACCAGCAGAGGAGGTAGCGGGAGTACCAAAAACATTCAGTACTTC. The encoded protein is CATSRGGSGSTKNIQYF.

The chain is built from TRBV13 and TRBJ2-7; D uncertain. The CDR3 length is 13 residues. The germline V gene encodes CDR1 PRHDT and CDR2 FYEKMQ (reference sequence). V lost 3 bases, J lost 1 base, and 7 bases lay in between. The CDR3 DNA follows: TGTGCCAGCAGCTTCCGTGTATCCTACGAGCAGTACTTC. Translating gives CASSFRVSYEQYF.

The CDR3 protein is CASRGQGNYGYTF. DNA for the CDR3: TGTGCCAGCAGAGGACAGGGGAACTATGGCTACACCTTC. V and J are TRBV6-5 and TRBJ1-2; TRBD1 matches 9 bases. The CDR3 covers 13 residues. V was pared by 6 bases and J by 2 bases, with 1 base of the junction left unmatched. Germline values: CDR1 MNHEY, CDR2 SVGAGI.

V and J are TRBV18 and TRBJ1-2; TRBD1 matches at 8 bases. Germline V gives CDR1 KGHSH, CDR2 LQKENI. Losses at the gene ends were 4 bases for V and 11 bases for J; bases not matched to a gene: 6. The CDR3 has 12 residues. In DNA form, the CDR3 reads TGTGCCAGCTCACACCGGGACAGGACTTACACCTTC. It codes for CASSHRDRTYTF. Full variable domain (remainder filled in from reference TRBV18 and TRBJ1-2): NAGVMQNPRHLVRRRGQEARLRCSPMKGHSHVYWYRQLPEEGLKFMVYLQKENIIDESGMPKERFSAEFPKEGPSILRIQQVVRGDSAAYFCASSHRDRTYTFGSGTRLTVV.

This clone appeared once. The chain couples TRBV4-3 to TRBJ2-1; 11 bases agree with TRBD2. CDR1 is LGHNA, CDR2 YSLEER, per germline. V was pared by 0 bases and J by 8 bases, with 9 bases of the junction left unmatched. The CDR3 sequence is 17 residues long. The CDR3 DNA sequence: TGCGCCAGCAGCCAAGATAGGACCGGGACTAGCGGCGATGAGCAGTTCTTC. The encoded protein is CASSQDRTGTSGDEQFF.

The chain couples TRBV30 to TRBJ2-5, with D maybe TRBD2 (5 bases). CDR3 length equals 13 residues. Germline assignment: CDR1 GTSNPN and CDR2 SVGIG (reference sequence). The V end was cut by 2 bases, the J end by 5 bases, with 12 bases between. The CDR3 sequence is CAWSTRTGETQYF. In nucleotides, the CDR3 is TGTGCCTGGAGTACACGGACGGGGGAGACCCAGTACTTC.

The rearrangement joins TRBV28 to TRBJ1-1; possibly TRBD1 for D (6 bases). The ends were cut back, 4 bases at V and 1 base at J, with 28 bases in the middle. This CDR3 spans 20 amino acids. From germline, CDR1 is MDHEN and CDR2 SYDVKM. The CDR3, as DNA: TGTGCCAGCAGTTGGGCTGGTCCCCACCCGGGACACGGATCGAACACTGAAGCTTTCTTT. It specifies CASSWAGPHPGHGSNTEAFF.

This chain connects TRBV28 to TRBJ2-7, with TRBD1 matching 9 bases. CDR1 and CDR2 (germline): MDHEN, SYDVKM. There are 14 residues in the CDR3. The junction had 4 bases not matched to a gene; V was cut back by 5 bases and J by 2 bases. CDR3 in DNA: TGTGCCAGCAGTATCCGGACAGGGGCCTACGAGCAGTACTTC. The encoded protein is CASSIRTGAYEQYF.

The chain recombines TRBV19 with TRBJ2-5; 13 bases align to TRBD2. Germline V gene data show CDR1 as LNHDA and CDR2 as SQIVND (reference sequence). The junction had 8 bases not matched to a gene; V was cut back by 6 bases and J by 4 bases. The CDR3 is 16 residues long. The CDR3 sequence: CASRRGTSGKGETQYF. CDR3 DNA: TGTGCCAGTAGGAGGGGGACTAGCGGGAAGGGAGAGACCCAGTACTTC.

This clone was seen only once. The chain couples TRBV28 to TRBJ2-2; TRBD1 matches 7 bases. Germline V gene sequence: CDR1 MDHEN, CDR2 SYDVKM. The trim removed 6 bases at V and 5 bases at J, leaving 21 bases unmatched. The CDR3 loop spans 19 amino acids. The CDR3 bases are TGTGCCAGCAGCGCTACCGTCCCATCTCAGGGGGAAGTAACCGGGGAGCTGTTTTTT. As protein: CASSATVPSQGEVTGELFF.

As regards this clone: At the DNA level, this CDR3 is encoded by other sequences in the same sample as well. This chain connects TRBV7-9 to TRBJ1-3, with no clear D. Germline V lookup: CDR1 SEHNR, CDR2 FQNEAQ (reference sequence). CDR3 size: 12 residues. Trimming cost V 5 bases and J 4 bases, with 6 bases left between them. CDR3 coding DNA: TGTGCCAGCAGCCCTGAGGGAAACACCATATATTTT. It encodes CASSPEGNTIYF.

This sequence joins TRBV7-2 and TRBJ1-2; 7 positions agree with TRBD1. The ends lost 6 bases at V and 6 bases at J; junction bases unmatched: 7. This CDR3 comprises 13 residues. Germline V gene sequence: CDR1 SGHTA, CDR2 FQGNSA. This CDR3 reads CASSLQGINGYTF. Written as DNA, the CDR3 is TGTGCCAGCAGTCTACAGGGGATCAATGGCTACACCTTC. Filled out from reference TRBV7-2 and TRBJ1-2, the complete variable domain reads GAGVSQSPSNKVTEKGKDVELRCDPISGHTALYWYRQSLGQGLEFLIYFQGNSAPDKSGLPSDRFSAERTGGSVSTLTIQRTQQEDSAVYLCASSLQGINGYTFGSGTRLTVV.

V and J are TRBV28 and TRBJ2-2; the match to TRBD2 covers 11 bases. Germline V lookup: CDR1 MDHEN, CDR2 SYDVKM. This CDR3 has 16 residues. Losses at the gene ends were 6 bases for V and 6 bases for J; bases not matched to a gene: 9. The DNA for the CDR3 is TGTGCCAGCAGCAGCTGTTTAGCGGGAGGGGCCGGGGAGCTGTTTTTT. Its protein is CASSSCLAGGAGELFF.

The rearrangement links TRBV4-3 to TRBJ1-6; tentatively, D is TRBD1 (6 bases). V shed 2 bases and J shed 9 bases, with 14 bases lying between them. This CDR3 region has 15 residues. CDR1 is LGHNA, CDR2 YSLEER, per germline. For the CDR3, the DNA is TGCGCCAGCAGCCAATTCTTTCAGGGGCCTTCACCCCTCCACTTT. Its translation is CASSQFFQGPSPLHF.

This chain links TRBV6-6 with TRBJ2-3, with 7 bases matching TRBD2. Trimming removed 7 bases from V and 1 base from J; junction bases left unmatched: 11. There are 16 residues in the CDR3. Germline CDR1 MNHNY, CDR2 SVGAGI (reference sequence). The chain's CDR3 is CASNRQRDYCTDTQYF. In nucleotides, the CDR3 is TGTGCCAGCAATAGACAGCGGGACTACTGCACAGATACGCAGTATTTT.